A single sample is the source of the 31 T cell receptor beta chains below, sequenced in a study of cytomegalovirus exposure and HLA in healthy donors. PCR was performed using 60 Vbeta and 13 Jbeta primers. Assay: immunoSEQ multiplex PCR; the TCRdb copy retains only in-frame clones and omits some. Of tens of thousands of clones listed, roughly four fifths were seen once; the top ten hold about a fifth. Sequences were obtained from PBMCs. The origin of the receptors is a woman aged 25 to 39 in good health and CMV-seropositive.

This chain connects TRBV6-1 to TRBJ2-3; D ambiguous. With 4 bases removed from V and 7 bases from J, the gap between germline ends came to 21 bases. Germline assignment: CDR1 MNHNS and CDR2 SASEGT. The CDR3 length is 16 residues. CDR3 in amino acids: CASSALGDAHVYTQYF. CDR3 in DNA: TGTGCCAGCAGTGCCCTTGGAGACGCCCATGTTTATACGCAGTATTTT.

This clone showed up just once. The chain combines TRBV29-1 with TRBJ2-7; perhaps TRBD2 as D (7 bases). Germline CDR1 SQVTM, CDR2 ANQGSEA. The V and J ends lost 6 bases and 5 bases respectively, with 23 bases between them. The CDR3 has 15 residues. CDR3 DNA sequence: TGCAGCGTCCTAAGGGAGTCGGGGGGCCCCGACGAGCAGTACTTC. Amino acids: CSVLRESGGPDEQYF.

V gene TRBV14 combines with J gene TRBJ1-1, with D hard to call. V was clipped by 6 bases and J by 3 bases, with 17 bases between them. The CDR3 loop spans 15 amino acids. CDR1 and CDR2 from the germline V gene are SGHDN and FVKESK. The CDR3 DNA sequence: TGTGCCAGCAGTTTTTATCTAGTGAGCCACACTGAAGCTTTCTTT. It specifies CASSFYLVSHTEAFF. Looking up the rest from reference TRBV14 and TRBJ1-1 gives the full variable domain: EAGVTQFPSHSVIEKGQTVTLRCDPISGHDNLYWYRRVMGKEIKFLLHFVKESKQDESGMPNNRFLAERTGGTYSTLKVQPAELEDSGVYFCASSFYLVSHTEAFFGQGTRLTVV.

The chain links TRBV7-8 to TRBJ1-2; 8 bases agree with TRBD1. This CDR3 is 15 amino acids long. The J segment lost 7 bases and the V segment lost 5 bases, leaving 12 bases of the junction unmatched. Germline CDR1 and CDR2: SGHVS and FQNEAQ. This chain's CDR3 is CASSVDRGKGAGYTF. CDR3 DNA: TGTGCCAGCAGCGTCGACAGGGGTAAAGGTGCTGGCTACACCTTC.

This clone was found a few times. J is TRBJ2-3 and V is TRBV5-1, with D hard to call. V dropped 0 bases and J dropped 0 bases, with 8 bases sitting between them. The CDR3 totals 15 residues. In germline, CDR1 is SGHRS, CDR2 YFSETQ. The chain's CDR3 is CASSLAGRSTDTQYF. CDR3 in DNA: TGCGCCAGCAGCTTGGCCGGCAGGAGCACAGATACGCAGTATTTT.

This rearrangement joins TRBV7-9 to TRBJ2-1; D may be TRBD2 (5 bases). From germline, CDR1 is SEHNR and CDR2 FQNEAQ (reference sequence). Trimming took 7 bases from V and 5 from J, leaving 12 bases between them. This CDR3 is built from 13 residues. CDR3 loop: CASTIEGNNEQFF. CDR3 DNA sequence: TGTGCCAGCACCATAGAGGGTAACAATGAGCAGTTCTTC.

The CDR3 nucleotides are TGTGCCAGCAGTTCCCTAAGAGGACATTCCTACGAGCAGTACTTC. Protein product: CASSSLRGHSYEQYF. V and J are TRBV6-5 and TRBJ2-7; D perhaps matches TRBD1 (5 bases). CDR3 length: 15 amino acids. The germline V gene has CDR1 MNHEY and CDR2 SVGAGI. Trimming pared 4 bases from V and 1 base from J, leaving 14 bases between.

The chain carries TRBV30 and TRBJ2-1; D is undetermined. The CDR3 contains 11 residues. Per germline, CDR1 GTSNPN and CDR2 SVGIG (reference sequence). V gave up 0 bases and J gave up 8 bases, with 5 bases separating them. The chain's CDR3 is CAWSVSDEQFF. The CDR3 region has the DNA TGTGCCTGGAGTGTATCTGATGAGCAGTTCTTC.

The chain combines TRBV27 with TRBJ1-1, with D possibly matching TRBD1 (5 bases). V was trimmed by 1 base and J by 4 bases, leaving 10 bases between them. This CDR3 is 14 amino acids long. Germline V gene sequence: CDR1 MNHEY, CDR2 SMNVEV (reference sequence). For the CDR3, the DNA is TGTGCCAGCAGTTTATGGGGCAGTACCACTGAAGCTTTCTTT. Translating it yields CASSLWGSTTEAFF.

This clone was picked up one time. The CDR3 DNA reads TGTGCCTGGAGTGTGTCGGCGGGAGAACAGGAGACCCAGTACTTC. It yields the protein CAWSVSAGEQETQYF. The chain recombines TRBV30 with TRBJ2-5; 7 positions match TRBD2. V shed 0 bases, J shed 5 bases, and the junction held 9 bases outside the gene matches. Germline lookup yields CDR1 GTSNPN and CDR2 SVGIG (reference sequence). This CDR3 region has 15 residues.

The chain employs TRBV29-1 and TRBJ2-1, with unresolved D. The CDR3 length is 12 residues. V lost 2 bases to trimming and J lost 9 bases, with 11 bases between them. The germline gives CDR1 SQVTM, CDR2 ANQGSEA. The CDR3 DNA reads TGCAGCGTTGAATGCTGTAGAACTGAGCAGTTCTTC. It yields the protein CSVECCRTEQFF.

The chain joins TRBV7-2 to TRBJ2-1, with 12 bases aligning to TRBD2. The CDR3 has 15 amino acids. J was trimmed by 14 bases and V by 1 base; bases with no gene match: 9. The germline V gene encodes CDR1 SGHTA and CDR2 FQGNSA. The CDR3: CASSLGPSGRDDKFF. The DNA of the CDR3 is TGTGCCAGCAGCTTAGGGCCTAGCGGGAGGGACGATAAGTTCTTC.

The rearrangement joins TRBV6-5 to TRBJ1-5; TRBD1 is a possible D gene (6 bases). Trimming left V 8 bases short and J 3 bases short, with 17 bases between. The CDR3 extends over 15 amino acids. The V gene's germline CDR1 is MNHEY and CDR2 SVGAGI. CDR3: CASGHAGVSNQPQHF. The DNA for the CDR3 is TGTGCCAGCGGACACGCAGGGGTTTCCAATCAGCCCCAGCATTTT.

The chain carries TRBV5-8 and TRBJ2-1; a weak D match, TRBD2 (6 bases). This CDR3 is 11 amino acids long. CDR1 is SGHTS and CDR2 is YDEGEE in the germline V gene. V lost 5 bases, J lost 9 bases, and 9 bases lay in between. The CDR3 here is CASSREVEQFF. The CDR3 DNA reads as TGTGCCAGCAGTAGGGAGGTTGAGCAGTTCTTC.

The gene calls are TRBV10-3 and TRBJ2-2; D uncertain. This CDR3 has 13 amino acids. V shed 2 bases and J shed 6 bases, with 7 bases lying between them. Germline CDR1 ENHRY, CDR2 SYGVKD. This CDR3 is CAISELESGELFF. The CDR3 DNA is TGTGCCATCAGTGAGCTGGAGTCCGGGGAGCTGTTTTTT.

V gene TRBV25-1 combines with J gene TRBJ2-2, with 12 bases fitting TRBD2. With 6 bases clipped from V and 4 bases from J, the junction kept 0 bases outside the gene matches. Germline lookup yields CDR1 MGHDK and CDR2 SYGVNS. The CDR3 loop spans 14 amino acids. CDR3 region: CASRTSGSTGELFF. The CDR3 nucleotides read TGTGCCAGCAGGACTAGCGGGAGCACCGGGGAGCTGTTTTTT.

This chain connects TRBV11-2 to TRBJ1-2, with D unclear. Per the germline V gene, CDR1 is SGHAT and CDR2 is FQNNGV. CDR3 size: 16 residues. Trimming cost V 1 base and J 4 bases, with 16 bases left between them. The CDR3 reads CASSLVVAGARYGYTF. CDR3 nucleotide sequence: TGTGCCAGCAGCTTAGTAGTGGCAGGCGCTCGCTATGGCTACACCTTC. Looking up the rest from reference TRBV11-2 and TRBJ1-2 gives the full variable domain: EAGVAQSPRYKIIEKRQSVAFWCNPISGHATLYWYQQILGQGPKLLIQFQNNGVVDDSQLPKDRFSAERLKGVDSTLKIQPAKLEDSAVYLCASSLVVAGARYGYTFGSGTRLTVV.

This chain uses TRBV29-1 with TRBJ2-1, with a tentative D call TRBD1 (6 bases). Germline assignment: CDR1 SQVTM and CDR2 ANQGSEA. V was trimmed by 4 bases and J by 9 bases, leaving 16 bases between them. The CDR3 length is 13 residues. This chain's CDR3 is CSVAMGAVGEQFF. The DNA of the CDR3 is TGCAGCGTTGCAATGGGGGCGGTAGGTGAGCAGTTCTTC.

This chain links TRBV6-5 with TRBJ2-5; D is possibly TRBD2 (6 bases). Germline CDR1 MNHEY, CDR2 SVGAGI. V lost 7 bases to trimming and J lost 0 bases, with 12 bases between them. CDR3 length: 14 amino acids. The CDR3 DNA sequence: TGTGCCAGCAAGGGAGGCTTGTACCAAGAGACCCAGTACTTC. This codes for CASKGGLYQETQYF.

J is TRBJ2-5 and V is TRBV7-9, with 8 bases that match TRBD2. Germline loops: CDR1 SEHNR, CDR2 FQNEAQ (reference sequence). The CDR3 is 15 amino acids. V was clipped by 1 base and J by 3 bases; unmatched bases: 4. CDR3 DNA sequence: TGTGCCAGCAGCTTAGTCGGGACTAGTAAAGAGACCCAGTACTTC. Amino acids: CASSLVGTSKETQYF. Complete variable domain (other parts from reference TRBV7-9 and TRBJ2-5): DTGVSQNPRHKITKRGQNVTFRCDPISEHNRLYWYRQTLGQGPEFLTYFQNEAQLEKSRLLSDRFSAERPKGSFSTLEIQRTEQGDSAMYLCASSLVGTSKETQYFGPGTRLLVL.

CDR3 region: CASLPPGAGEKLFF. DNA for the CDR3: TGTGCCAGCTTACCGCCAGGGGCTGGGGAAAAACTGTTTTTT. The chain recombines TRBV28 with TRBJ1-4; D is possibly TRBD1 (6 bases). Trimming took 8 bases from V and 8 from J, leaving 18 bases between them. Germline lookup yields CDR1 MDHEN and CDR2 SYDVKM. The CDR3 spans 14 residues.

V and J are TRBV27 and TRBJ1-2; D unclear. Trimming removed 3 bases from V and 8 bases from J, with 10 bases in between. The CDR3 runs to 12 residues. Germline-derived CDR1 and CDR2 are MNHEY and SMNVEV (reference sequence). The CDR3, as DNA: TGTGCCAGCAGTTTTACCGGCGGAGGCTACACCTTC. Encoded protein: CASSFTGGGYTF.

V and J are TRBV25-1 and TRBJ2-1; TRBD2 aligns across 12 bases. CDR1 and CDR2 (germline): MGHDK, SYGVNS. Unmatched junction bases numbered 7, after V lost 4 bases and J lost 6 bases. The length of the CDR3 is 16 residues. In DNA, the CDR3 is TGTGCCAGCAGTGGACTAGCGGGAGATCGACTCAATGAGCAGTTCTTC. Its translation: CASSGLAGDRLNEQFF. Variable domain in full (rest from reference TRBV25-1 and TRBJ2-1): EADIYQTPRYLVIGTGKKITLECSQTMGHDKMYWYQQDPGMELHLIHYSYGVNSTEKGDLSSESTVSRIRTEHFPLTLESARPSHTSQYLCASSGLAGDRLNEQFFGPGTRLTVL.

The chain carries TRBV6-7 and TRBJ1-5; no definite D call. TRBV6-7 is an open reading frame whose function is uncertain. V lost 4 bases to trimming and J lost 4 bases, with 20 bases between them. The CDR3 contains 17 residues. The CDR3 DNA reads TGTGCCAGCAGTTCCAACCTCCGCATGAGAGATAATCAGCCCCAGCATTTT. It specifies CASSSNLRMRDNQPQHF.

This chain uses TRBV28 with TRBJ1-2, with 9 nucleotides matching TRBD1. The CDR3 is 15 amino acids. The germline V gene has CDR1 MDHEN and CDR2 SYDVKM. With V trimmed by 5 bases and J by 3 bases, 7 bases remained unmatched. For the CDR3, the DNA is TGTGCCAGCAGTCAACCGGGACAGGGTGACTATGGCTACACCTTC. It codes for CASSQPGQGDYGYTF.

V gene TRBV2 combines with J gene TRBJ2-2; D might be TRBD2 (6 bases). The CDR3 runs 14 residues. Germline CDR1 SNHLY, CDR2 FYNNEI. Trimming removed 4 bases from V and 4 bases from J, with 10 bases in between. Here the CDR3 reads CASSVGRGTGELFF. The DNA for the CDR3 is TGTGCCAGCAGTGTAGGGCGGGGCACCGGGGAGCTGTTTTTT.

This chain connects TRBV5-1 to TRBJ1-1, with 8 bases aligning to TRBD1. The CDR3 is 12 amino acids. V trimming: 4 bases; J trimming: 10 bases; junction bases outside the gene matches: 6. Germline V gene data show CDR1 as SGHRS and CDR2 as YFSETQ. For the CDR3, the DNA is TGCGCCAGCAGCCCGGACAGGGAGAGAGCTTTCTTT. Translation gives CASSPDRERAFF.

V is TRBV30 and J is TRBJ1-5; 10 nucleotides align to TRBD1. The germline CDR1 and CDR2 sequences are GTSNPN and SVGIG (reference sequence). This CDR3 is 17 amino acids long. After removal of 0 bases from V and 0 bases from J, the junction contained 5 bases not matched to a gene. CDR3 sequence: CAWSVGTGADSNQPQHF. In DNA, the CDR3 is TGTGCCTGGAGTGTCGGGACAGGGGCTGATAGCAATCAGCCCCAGCATTTT.

The rearrangement uses TRBV20-1 and TRBJ1-1; TRBD1 might be the D (5 bases). V lost 7 bases and J lost 8, with 11 bases in between. The CDR3 totals 10 residues. From germline, CDR1 is DFQATT and CDR2 SNEGSKA (reference sequence). Written as DNA, the CDR3 is TGCAGTGGAGTTAGGACAGAAGCTTTCTTT. This codes for CSGVRTEAFF.

This clone was observed a single time. The chain has TRBV4-1 and TRBJ2-1; D might be TRBD2 (6 bases). CDR1 is MGHRA and CDR2 is YSYEKL in the germline V gene. This CDR3 region has 17 residues. Trimming took 0 bases from V and 0 from J, leaving 12 bases between them. The DNA of the CDR3 is TGCGCCAGCAGCCAAGAGAGGCTAGCGAGCTCCTACAATGAGCAGTTCTTC. Residues: CASSQERLASSYNEQFF.

The chain carries TRBV9 and TRBJ1-5; TRBD1 agrees at 7 bases. The CDR3 totals 13 residues. Germline V lookup: CDR1 SGDLS, CDR2 YYNGEE. V lost 3 bases, J lost 9 bases, and 6 bases stayed unmatched. The CDR3 protein is CASSEDRRGPQHF. CDR3 nucleotides: TGTGCCAGCAGCGAGGACAGGCGGGGGCCCCAGCATTTT.